These 6 T cell receptor beta chains were all obtained from the same sample, sequenced in a study of blood T cells in healthy people across ages. Next came a second PCR, run for about 7 to 11 cycles, which used a sample-barcoded 5' primer along with a J-beta primer mix. TCRdb itself ran the 5' RACE reads through MiXCR, one entry per CDR3 protein. In the table there are around 1,900,000 distinct CDR3 sequences, more than 35% of which are singletons. The specimen sequenced was blood. The receptor set was obtained from a human donor in good health.

The sample holds a few counts of this clonotype. The chain recombines TRBV11-1 with TRBJ1-2; D gene unclear. V was shortened by 3 bases and J by 3 bases, with 5 bases between the two germline ends. CDR3 length: 12 residues. Germline V gene lookup returns CDR1 SGHAT and CDR2 FQDESV (reference sequence). For the CDR3, the DNA is TGTGCCAGCAGCTTCGGACACTATGGCTACACCTTC. Translated: CASSFGHYGYTF.

The V call is TRBV13, the J call TRBJ2-1; TRBD2 aligns across 10 bases. Unmatched junction bases numbered 7, after V lost 8 bases and J lost 9 bases. The germline V gene has CDR1 PRHDT and CDR2 FYEKMQ (reference sequence). The CDR3 length is 13 residues. The DNA of the CDR3 is TGTGCCAGCCTTAAGCGGGGGGGCGGTGAGCAGTTCTTC. Translation: CASLKRGGGEQFF.

The chain combines TRBV6-5 with TRBJ2-7; D is possibly TRBD1 (6 bases). Trimming left V 0 bases short and J 0 bases short, with 18 bases between. The CDR3 extends over 18 amino acids. Germline loops: CDR1 MNHEY, CDR2 SVGAGI. The CDR3 protein is CASSYSFPRTAYSYEQYF. The CDR3 nucleotides are TGTGCCAGCAGTTACTCGTTCCCCAGGACAGCCTACTCCTACGAGCAGTACTTC.

The V call is TRBV5-5, the J call TRBJ2-1, with D possibly matching TRBD2 (5 bases). The CDR3 covers 14 residues. Trimming removed 0 bases at V and 7 bases at J, with 11 bases between. Germline V CDR1 and CDR2: SGHKS, YYEKEE (reference sequence). DNA of the CDR3: TGTGCCAGCAGCTTGGTAGGGAGAATAAATGAGCAGTTCTTC. As protein: CASSLVGRINEQFF.

The rearrangement uses TRBV7-6 and TRBJ1-4; the D is unclear. V lost 2 bases to trimming and J lost 3 bases, with 10 bases between them. Germline V gives CDR1 SGHVS, CDR2 FNYEAQ. This CDR3 has 15 amino acids. CDR3 protein: CASSLTLDPNEKLFF. CDR3 coding DNA: TGTGCCAGCAGCTTAACCCTGGACCCTAATGAAAAACTGTTTTTT.

The chain carries TRBV5-1 and TRBJ1-2; TRBD1 agrees at 9 bases. The trim removed 2 bases at V and 6 bases at J, leaving 5 bases unmatched. The germline CDR1 and CDR2 sequences are SGHRS and YFSETQ. The CDR3 totals 14 residues. The CDR3 protein is CASSFPGQGNGYTF. CDR3 in DNA: TGCGCCAGCAGCTTCCCCGGACAGGGGAATGGCTACACCTTC.